The clone carrying this TCR beta chain was found a few times. Its antigen is unknown. CDR3 length: 17 residues. V lost 0 bases, J lost 4 bases, and 19 bases lay in between. CDR1 and CDR2 (germline): SGHRS, YFSETQ. This sample is part of a study of CD8 T cells in ankylosing spondylitis. Study-level findings and limits: Disease-linked clones were reportedly significantly enriched in matched ankylosing spondylitis synovial fluid.

In TCRdb, the 5' RACE reads were re-called with MiXCR into one record per CDR3 protein. The table lists about 260,000 distinct CDR3 sequences, over 15% of them singletons. The rearrangement joins TRBV5-1 to TRBJ1-1; D gene ambiguous. The clonotype originates from a male donor with ankylosing spondylitis or in good health (not recorded which). The sample comprised blood, either unsorted or a sorted T cell fraction (not recorded which). The CDR3 here is CASSLALSPVSGTEAFF. The CDR3 nucleotides are TGCGCCAGCAGCTTGGCCCTGTCCCCGGTCTCGGGCACTGAAGCTTTCTTT.